This note documents a single TCR beta chain sequence. Within the sample, other DNA sequences also encode this same CDR3. This sample was included in a study of CD8+ T cells in alopecia areata. V was pared by 0 bases and J by 4 bases, with 8 bases between. Germline V gene lookup returns CDR1 SQVTM and CDR2 ANQGSEA. The CDR3 runs to 13 residues. Alopecia areata patients gave lesional scalp punch biopsies and peripheral blood samples. Investigators isolated RNA and reverse transcribed it into cDNA to act as the sequencing template. The table came from immunoSEQ multiplex PCR; TCRdb's copy has only in-frame clones and leaves some out. The table lists roughly 150,000 clones, 40% to 65% of them singletons, with roughly a fifth in the top ten.

The chain employs TRBV29-1 and TRBJ2-3; no reliable D call. Sequences were derived from CD8+ T cells sorted from blood, sampled at week 0. This clonotype was sampled from a human donor with alopecia areata. The CDR3, as DNA: TGCAGCGTTGAAGATCTGGGCGCAGATACGCAGTATTTT. This translates into CSVEDLGADTQYF.